The sequence of this T cell receptor (beta chain) was determined in a study of early T cells in non-severe SARS-CoV-2 infection. Overall study context: It was bulk RNA from unsorted whole blood that was sequenced, and the chains were unpaired. General study results and limits: Anti-spike CD8 responses were favored by VDJdb matching, which missed private and CD4 specificities.

Individual cDNA molecules were tagged with unique molecular identifiers, the study reported. Each CDR3 protein gets one entry after TCRdb re-called the 5' RACE reads with MiXCR. The table shows about 71,000 distinct CDR3 sequences, with roughly 12% occurring only once. This clonotype was counted a few times. Its antigen is undetermined. CDR3 length: 14 amino acids. The V end lost 3 bases, the J end lost 9 bases, and 15 bases lay between the germline ends. The germline V gene has CDR1 MGHRA and CDR2 YSYEKL. This TCR was recovered from an adult who was a healthcare worker with PCR-confirmed SARS-CoV-2 infection or an uninfected control (not recorded which). This material consisted of whole blood, taken at baseline. This rearrangement joins TRBV4-1 to TRBJ2-1; D unresolved. For the CDR3, the DNA is TGCGCCAGCAGCCAGTCTATCCAACTTTCTGAGCAGTTCTTC. Translation: CASSQSIQLSEQFF.